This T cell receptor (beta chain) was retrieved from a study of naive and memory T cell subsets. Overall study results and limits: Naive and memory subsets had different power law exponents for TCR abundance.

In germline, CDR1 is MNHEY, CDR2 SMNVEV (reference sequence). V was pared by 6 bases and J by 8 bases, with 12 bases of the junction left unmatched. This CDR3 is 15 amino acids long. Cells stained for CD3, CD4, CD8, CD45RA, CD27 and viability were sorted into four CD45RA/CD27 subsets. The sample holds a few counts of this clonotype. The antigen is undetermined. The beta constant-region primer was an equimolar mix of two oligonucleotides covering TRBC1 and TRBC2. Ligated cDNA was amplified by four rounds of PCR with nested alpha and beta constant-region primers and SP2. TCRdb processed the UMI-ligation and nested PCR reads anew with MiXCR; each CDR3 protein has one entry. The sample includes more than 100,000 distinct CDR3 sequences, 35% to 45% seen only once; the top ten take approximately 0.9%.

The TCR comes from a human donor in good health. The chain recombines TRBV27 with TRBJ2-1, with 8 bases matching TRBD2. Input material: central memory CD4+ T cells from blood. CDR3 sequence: CASSPGASGSYEQFF. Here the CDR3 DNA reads TGTGCCAGCAGCCCCGGGGCTAGCGGGTCCTATGAGCAGTTCTTC.